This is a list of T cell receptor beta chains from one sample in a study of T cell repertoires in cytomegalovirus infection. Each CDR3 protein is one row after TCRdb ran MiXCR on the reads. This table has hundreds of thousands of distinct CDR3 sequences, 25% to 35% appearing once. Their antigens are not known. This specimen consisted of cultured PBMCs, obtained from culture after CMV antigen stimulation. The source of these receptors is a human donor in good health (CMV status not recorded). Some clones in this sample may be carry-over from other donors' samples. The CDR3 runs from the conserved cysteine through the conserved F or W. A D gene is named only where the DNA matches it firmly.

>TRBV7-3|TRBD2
CASSVAGGNHNEQFF
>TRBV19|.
CASSRTRTNYGYTF
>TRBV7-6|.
CASSAPRNEKLFF
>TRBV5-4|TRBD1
CASSSTDRAGNTIYF
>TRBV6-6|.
CASSYGGELTGNTIYF
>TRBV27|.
CASNPRGGESNQPQHF
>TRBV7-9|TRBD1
CASSSDRRNYGYTF
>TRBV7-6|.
CASSLAWKAMNTEAFF
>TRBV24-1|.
CATSDAAYGYTF
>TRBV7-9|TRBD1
CASSPRGTGGTNEKLFF
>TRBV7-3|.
CASSPSAAGADTQYF
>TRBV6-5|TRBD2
CASSPGLAGASTDTQYF
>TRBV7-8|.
CASGIGRRSYNEQFF
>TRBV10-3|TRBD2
CAISPGLENTGELFF
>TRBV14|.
CASSPRSPSTEAFF
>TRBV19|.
CASLSSKGPTGELFF
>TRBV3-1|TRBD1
CASSLGQGLQPQHF
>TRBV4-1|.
CASSQDPLSIAGANVLTF
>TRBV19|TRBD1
CASSAPLRGQGRYSNQPQHF
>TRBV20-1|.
CSAAKQDPPFF
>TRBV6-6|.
CASRRGKGTDTQYF
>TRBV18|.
CASSPTEALDGYTF
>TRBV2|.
CASSLRGVSDTQYF
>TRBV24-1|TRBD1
CATRSTGVDNEQFF
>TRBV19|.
CASSITLGSSYNEQFF
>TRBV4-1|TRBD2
CASSLSGGRVGDTQYF
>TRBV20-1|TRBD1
CSALDRGDEKLFF
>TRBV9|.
CASSVGRGPEKTDTQYF
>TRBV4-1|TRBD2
CASSQERGGSISGRGNEQFF
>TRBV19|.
CASKRPGPYGYTF
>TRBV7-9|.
CASSPSTTLYQETQYF
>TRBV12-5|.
CASGSEISDYSNQPQHF
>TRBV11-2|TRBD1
CASKRDRGPRTEAFF
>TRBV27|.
CASSQDVLSGNSPLHF
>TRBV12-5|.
CASGLLTETEQFF
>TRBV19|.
CASGLPNQPQHF
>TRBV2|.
CASSEISYGYTF